What follows are 2 T cell receptor beta chains derived from one specimen sequenced in a study of cytomegalovirus exposure and HLA in healthy donors. It was with 60 Vbeta and 13 Jbeta primers that the PCR ran. Assay used: immunoSEQ multiplex PCR; TCRdb lists only in-frame clones, some missing. The table includes 150,000 to 160,000 clones, approximately 80% detected once. The specimen was PBMCs. The receptor set was obtained from a young man in good health and CMV-seropositive.

V and J are TRBV5-1 and TRBJ2-3; D perhaps matches TRBD2 (5 bases). V lost 4 bases and J 5 bases, leaving 11 bases between the germline ends. CDR1 is SGHRS, CDR2 YFSETQ, per germline. The CDR3 is made up of 13 amino acids. The CDR3 sequence: CASSLSAGDTQYF. CDR3 coding DNA: TGCGCCAGCAGCCTCTCGGCGGGAGATACGCAGTATTTT.

The chain links TRBV6-1 to TRBJ2-1, with 10 bases aligning to TRBD2. Germline trimming cut 4 bases from V and 8 bases from J; bases unmatched to any gene: 11. The CDR3 runs 16 residues. CDR1 is MNHNS and CDR2 is SASEGT in the germline V gene. CDR3 loop: CASSVRTAGGLDEQFF. The CDR3 coding sequence is TGTGCCAGCAGTGTCCGGACAGCGGGAGGGTTGGATGAGCAGTTCTTC.